This T cell receptor (beta chain) stems from a study of blood T cell repertoires in COVID-19. About the study: Researchers got acute and convalescent COVID-19 samples from the United States, Italy and Spain. PBMCs, B-cell-depleted T cells, or T cells provided the cDNA or gDNA that made up the material.

Per the authors' pipeline: Estimation of nucleated cell counts was performed using reference gene primer amplification. Sequencing used immunoSEQ multiplex PCR; TCRdb keeps in-frame clones, though not all of them. The V and J calls and clone size come from that table; D and trimming were worked out from the DNA. This table holds about 160,000 clones, around 80% found once. V was trimmed by 4 bases and J by 3 bases, leaving 15 bases between them. The germline V gene encodes CDR1 LGHDT and CDR2 YNNKEL (reference sequence). This CDR3 spans 15 amino acids. The sample comprised peripheral blood. The source is an elderly woman with acute or convalescent COVID-19. The rearrangement links TRBV3-1 (or the pseudogene TRBV3-2) to TRBJ2-5, with D unresolved. CDR3 nucleotide sequence: TGTGCCAGCAGCCCTGAGGAGTTTCCAAAAGAGACCCAGTACTTC. This encodes CASSPEEFPKETQYF.